Below are 20 T cell receptor beta chains sequenced from a single sample in a study of cytomegalovirus exposure and HLA in healthy donors. The PCR contained 60 Vbeta and 13 Jbeta primers. Assay used: immunoSEQ multiplex PCR; TCRdb lists only in-frame clones, some missing. The table lists 90,000 to 110,000 clones, approximately 14% of them singletons. Material: PBMCs. These receptors came from a female donor in good health and CMV-seronegative.

This clone was seen once. The chain has TRBV9 and TRBJ2-5; D is ambiguous. V lost 0 bases to trimming and J lost 1 base, with 10 bases between them. Germline CDR1 reads SGDLS; CDR2 reads YYNGEE. CDR3 size: 15 residues. As DNA, the CDR3 is TGTGCCAGCAGCGTAGATCCCACTTCCCAAGAGACCCAGTACTTC. Protein sequence: CASSVDPTSQETQYF.

This chain connects TRBV4-3 to TRBJ1-1; no clear D. The CDR3 length is 14 residues. The germline gives CDR1 LGHNA, CDR2 YSLEER. V gave up 2 bases and J gave up 5 bases, with 12 bases separating them. The chain's CDR3 is CASSQTLARTEAFF. In DNA form, the CDR3 reads TGCGCCAGCAGCCAAACTTTGGCGCGGACTGAAGCTTTCTTT.

This clone was recorded a few times. The V call is TRBV30, the J call TRBJ2-7; TRBD2 might be the D (6 bases). The CDR3 covers 13 residues. Germline V gene sequence: CDR1 GTSNPN, CDR2 SVGIG (reference sequence). The ends were cut back, 2 bases at V and 3 bases at J, with 11 bases in the middle. CDR3 sequence reads: CAWSRTSNYEQYF. CDR3 DNA sequence: TGTGCCTGGAGTCGAACTAGCAACTACGAGCAGTACTTC.

This clone occurred a few times. The chain couples TRBV6-5 to TRBJ2-5; no reliable D call. Germline V gives CDR1 MNHEY, CDR2 SVGAGI. The CDR3 covers 14 residues. V gave up 6 bases and J gave up 4 bases, with 15 bases separating them. CDR3 loop: CASSDITVPETQYF. CDR3 DNA: TGTGCCAGCAGCGACATAACAGTCCCAGAGACCCAGTACTTC.

This clone was detected a few times. This sequence joins TRBV29-1 and TRBJ2-5, with 7 positions matching TRBD1. The CDR3 covers 12 residues. V lost 8 bases, J lost 4 bases, and 7 bases stayed unmatched. Germline lookup yields CDR1 SQVTM and CDR2 ANQGSEA. CDR3 in DNA: TGCAGCCAAAGGGGGCCGGGAGAGACCCAGTACTTC. Its protein product is CSQRGPGETQYF.

This clone was seen a handful of times. The genes are TRBV13 and TRBJ2-3; 15 bases map to TRBD2. The CDR3 is 19 amino acids. Germline-derived CDR1 and CDR2 are PRHDT and FYEKMQ (reference sequence). The J segment lost 1 base and the V segment lost 5 bases, leaving 10 bases of the junction unmatched. CDR3 in amino acids: CASSERTSGRADGTDTQYF. The CDR3 nucleotides are TGTGCCAGCAGCGAGCGGACTAGCGGGAGGGCCGACGGCACAGATACGCAGTATTTT.

The rearrangement uses TRBV5-8 and TRBJ2-7, with 9 nucleotides matching TRBD2. CDR3 length equals 16 residues. J was trimmed by 2 bases and V by 4 bases; bases with no gene match: 10. Per the germline V gene, CDR1 is SGHTS and CDR2 is YDEGEE. CDR3 sequence (DNA): TGTGCCAGCAGCACCCGACGACTAGCGGTTCCCTACGAGCAGTACTTC. It specifies CASSTRRLAVPYEQYF.

This clone has more than one count but fewer than ten. The chain employs TRBV4-3 and TRBJ2-2, with D maybe TRBD2 (6 bases). V was trimmed by 0 bases and J by 5 bases, leaving 13 bases between them. The CDR3 consists of 16 residues. From germline, CDR1 is LGHNA and CDR2 YSLEER. The CDR3 spells CASSQDPGAGTGELFF. The CDR3 DNA reads TGCGCCAGCAGCCAAGATCCCGGGGCGGGGACCGGGGAGCTGTTTTTT.

Only one count was recorded for this clone. J is TRBJ1-5 and V is TRBV7-8, with unresolved D. The CDR3 covers 15 residues. Germline V gives CDR1 SGHVS, CDR2 FQNEAQ. With 2 bases removed from V and 0 bases from J, the gap between germline ends came to 8 bases. The CDR3 loop reads CASSLKGGSNQPQHF. DNA for the CDR3: TGTGCCAGCAGCTTAAAAGGAGGTAGCAATCAGCCCCAGCATTTT.

This clone has more than one count but fewer than ten. The chain has TRBV30 and TRBJ2-1, with D perhaps matching TRBD2 (6 bases). V was shortened by 4 bases and J by 4 bases, with 11 bases between the two germline ends. This CDR3 spans 13 amino acids. Germline V gives CDR1 GTSNPN, CDR2 SVGIG (reference sequence). This CDR3 reads CAWNGGTYNEQFF. The CDR3 bases are TGTGCCTGGAACGGCGGGACTTACAATGAGCAGTTCTTC.

This clone was seen more than once but under ten times. V is TRBV5-1 and J is TRBJ1-1; tentative D call: TRBD1 (6 bases). With 6 bases removed from V and 0 bases from J, the gap between germline ends came to 9 bases. This CDR3 has 13 residues. Germline V CDR1 and CDR2: SGHRS, YFSETQ. The CDR3 DNA is TGCGCCAGCAAGGGGACACTGAACACTGAAGCTTTCTTT. Its translation is CASKGTLNTEAFF.

This chain connects TRBV6-6 to TRBJ1-1, with D tentatively TRBD1 (5 bases). This CDR3 contains 15 residues. V was shortened by 0 bases and J by 4 bases, with 12 bases between the two germline ends. CDR1 MNHNY and CDR2 SVGAGI come from the germline V gene (reference sequence). CDR3 sequence reads: CASSYSMGGSTEAFF. The CDR3 coding sequence is TGTGCCAGCAGTTACTCGATGGGGGGAAGCACTGAAGCTTTCTTT.

This clone was detected only a few times. This chain connects TRBV4-1 to TRBJ1-2; 8 bases fit TRBD1. The V and J ends lost 3 bases and 0 bases, in that order; junction bases with no gene match: 6. CDR1 is MGHRA, CDR2 YSYEKL, per germline. The CDR3 loop spans 16 amino acids. CDR3 coding DNA: TGCGCCAGCAGCCACGACCCGGACAGGGCTAACTATGGCTACACCTTC. Translating it yields CASSHDPDRANYGYTF.

In its sample, this clone was seen a few times. The chain uses TRBV6-5 and TRBJ2-5; D gene uncertain. The J call could be wrong; TRBJ2-7 is a better fit for the DNA end. This CDR3 comprises 13 residues. Germline-derived CDR1 and CDR2 are MNHEY and SVGAGI. Here the CDR3 DNA reads TGTGCCAGCAGTTACACTGGCTGGGGCGAGCAGTACTTC. Translated, it gives CASSYTGWGEQYF.

This clone was counted between two and nine times. V is TRBV7-2 and J is TRBJ2-3; D perhaps matches TRBD2 (5 bases). Trimming stripped 3 bases from V and 1 base from J, with 11 bases between. This CDR3 region has 15 residues. Germline CDR1 is SGHTA and CDR2 is FQGNSA. The CDR3 nucleotides read TGTGCCAGCAGCTTCGAGGGCCGTGGCACAGATACGCAGTATTTT. Its translation: CASSFEGRGTDTQYF. The complete variable domain, with remaining parts taken from reference TRBV7-2 and TRBJ2-3, reads GAGVSQSPSNKVTEKGKDVELRCDPISGHTALYWYRQSLGQGLEFLIYFQGNSAPDKSGLPSDRFSAERTGGSVSTLTIQRTQQEDSAVYLCASSFEGRGTDTQYFGPGTRLTVL.

The chain joins TRBV7-9 to TRBJ2-1, with TRBD2 matching 13 bases. Germline CDR1 and CDR2: SEHNR and FQNEAQ (reference sequence). The CDR3 sequence is 17 residues long. With V trimmed by 4 bases and J by 6 bases, 9 bases remained unmatched. CDR3 region: CASSWRLAGGRGNEQFF. The DNA of the CDR3 is TGTGCCAGCAGCTGGAGACTAGCGGGAGGCAGGGGCAATGAGCAGTTCTTC.

The V gene is TRBV5-6, the J gene TRBJ2-7; 11 positions agree with TRBD2. The junction had 2 bases not matched to a gene; V was cut back by 4 bases and J by 2 bases. The CDR3 totals 14 residues. The germline V gene encodes CDR1 SGHDT and CDR2 YYEEEE. The CDR3: CASSPGLAAYEQYF. The CDR3 nucleotides read TGTGCCAGCAGCCCGGGACTAGCGGCCTACGAGCAGTACTTC.

This clone was counted only a few times. The chain has TRBV4-2 and TRBJ2-5; 9 bases line up with TRBD2. Germline-derived CDR1 and CDR2 are LGHNA and YNFKEQ. CDR3 length equals 16 residues. V lost 1 base, J lost 1 base, and 4 bases stayed unmatched. For the CDR3, the DNA is TGTGCCAGCAGCCAAGCTTCGCGGGGGGGCCAAGAGACCCAGTACTTC. Translated: CASSQASRGGQETQYF.

This clone was seen more than once but under ten times. The V and J genes are TRBV10-1 and TRBJ2-1; 11 bases fit TRBD2. The V gene end was trimmed by 8 bases and the J gene end by 3 bases; junction bases not matched to a gene: 3. The germline CDR1 and CDR2 sequences are WNHNN and SYGVQD (reference sequence). This CDR3 has 14 residues. The CDR3 loop reads CASGTSGDYNEQFF. In nucleotides, the CDR3 is TGCGCCAGCGGGACTAGCGGAGACTACAATGAGCAGTTCTTC.

This clone was seen only a few times. V and J are TRBV9 and TRBJ2-7; 12 bases are shared with TRBD1. The ends lost 3 bases at V and 1 base at J; junction bases unmatched: 2. Germline CDR1 and CDR2: SGDLS and YYNGEE. The CDR3 is 15 residues long. CDR3 DNA: TGTGCCAGCAGCGCGGGACAGGGGGCTTCCTACGAGCAGTACTTC. Its protein product is CASSAGQGASYEQYF.